The next 2 T cell receptor beta chains were all read from a single sample in a study of graft-versus-host responses after intestinal transplantation. What these receptors recognize is not known. Only in-frame clones appear in the TCRdb table, and some are missing; sequencing was by immunoSEQ multiplex PCR. Of about 51,000 clones in the sample, around 92% were seen once. The material sequenced was unstimulated CD4+ T cells sorted from spleen or lymph node cells, taken before transplant. These receptors all come from a human donor who was the organ donor for an intestinal transplant.

The genes are TRBV10-3 and TRBJ2-1, with 8 bases lining up with TRBD2. Per germline, CDR1 ENHRY and CDR2 SYGVKD. V was pared by 0 bases and J by 0 bases, with 1 base of the junction left unmatched. The CDR3 has 16 residues. The CDR3 loop reads CAISESSGSSYNEQFF. In DNA, the CDR3 is TGTGCCATCAGTGAGTCGAGCGGGAGCTCCTACAATGAGCAGTTCTTC.

The J gene is TRBJ2-7, the V gene TRBV9; D possibly corresponds to TRBD2 (6 bases). The CDR3 has 14 amino acids. From germline, CDR1 is SGDLS and CDR2 YYNGEE. The V and J ends lost 4 bases and 3 bases respectively, with 14 bases between them. CDR3 sequence (DNA): TGTGCCAGCAGCTCCGATGGTAGCGGCTACGAGCAGTACTTC. Its protein product is CASSSDGSGYEQYF. Drawing the rest from reference TRBV9 and TRBJ2-7, the complete variable domain is DSGVTQTPKHLITATGQRVTLRCSPRSGDLSVYWYQQSLDQGLQFLIQYYNGEERAKGNILERFSAQQFPDLHSELNLSSLELGDSALYFCASSSDGSGYEQYFGPGTRLTVT.